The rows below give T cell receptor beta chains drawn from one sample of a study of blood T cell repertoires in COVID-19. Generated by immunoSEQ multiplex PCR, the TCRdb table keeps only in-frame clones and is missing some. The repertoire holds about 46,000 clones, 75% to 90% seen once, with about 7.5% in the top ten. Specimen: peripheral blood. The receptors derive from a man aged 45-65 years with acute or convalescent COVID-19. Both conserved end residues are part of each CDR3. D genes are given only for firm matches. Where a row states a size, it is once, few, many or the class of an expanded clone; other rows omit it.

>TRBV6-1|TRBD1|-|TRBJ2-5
CASSEFSGGIQETQYF
TGTGCCAGCAGTGAGTTCTCAGGGGGCATCCAAGAGACCCAGTACTTC
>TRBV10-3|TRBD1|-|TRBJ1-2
CAISGGTGYGYTF
TGTGCCATCAGTGGCGGGACAGGGTATGGCTACACCTTC
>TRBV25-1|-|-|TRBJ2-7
CASSDRTEDEQYF
TGTGCCAGCAGTGACCGGACAGAGGACGAGCAGTACTTC
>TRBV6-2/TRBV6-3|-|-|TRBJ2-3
CASSRPIPTSTDTQYF
TGTGCCAGCAGTCGACCGATCCCGACTAGCACAGATACGCAGTATTTT
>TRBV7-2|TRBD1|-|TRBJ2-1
CASSQTGDSYNEQFF
TGTGCCAGCAGCCAGACAGGGGACTCCTACAATGAGCAGTTCTTC
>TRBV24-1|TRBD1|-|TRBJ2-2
CATSDPGQGGNTGELFF
TGTGCCACCAGTGACCCGGGACAGGGGGGGAACACCGGGGAGCTGTTTTTT
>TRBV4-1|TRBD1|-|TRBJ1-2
CASSPETGTNYGYTF
TGCGCCAGCAGCCCGGAGACAGGGACTAACTATGGCTACACCTTC
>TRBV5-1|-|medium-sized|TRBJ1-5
CASSLEGDKPQHF
TGCGCCAGCAGCTTGGAGGGAGATAAGCCCCAGCATTTT
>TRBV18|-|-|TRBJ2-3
CASSPTADTQYF
TGTGCCAGCTCACCAACGGCAGATACGCAGTATTTT
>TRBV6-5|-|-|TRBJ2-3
CASSYKGGIADTQYF
TGTGCCAGCAGTTACAAGGGGGGGATAGCAGATACGCAGTATTTT
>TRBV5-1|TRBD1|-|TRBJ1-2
CASSADRGGYTF
TGCGCCAGCAGCGCGGACAGGGGAGGCTACACCTTC
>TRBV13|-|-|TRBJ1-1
CASSLEGVWNTEAFF
TGTGCCAGCAGCTTAGAGGGGGTTTGGAACACTGAAGCTTTCTTT
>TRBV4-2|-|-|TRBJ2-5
CASSLQVREETQYF
TGTGCCAGCAGCCTGCAGGTGAGGGAAGAGACCCAGTACTTC
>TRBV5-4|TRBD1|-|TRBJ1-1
CASSPRTGVNTEAFF
TGTGCCAGCAGCCCCCGGACAGGAGTGAACACTGAAGCTTTCTTT
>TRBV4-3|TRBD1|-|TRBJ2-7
CASSQEVGTGLYEQYF
TGCGCCAGCAGCCAAGAGGTCGGGACAGGACTCTACGAGCAGTACTTC
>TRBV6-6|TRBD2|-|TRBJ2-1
CASSYSVPGGNNEQFF
TGTGCCAGCAGTTACTCAGTCCCGGGGGGAAACAATGAGCAGTTCTTC
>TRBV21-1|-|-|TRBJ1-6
CASSQDRVKVGNSPLHF
TGTGCCAGCAGCCAGGACAGGGTAAAGGTAGGTAATTCACCCCTCCACTTT
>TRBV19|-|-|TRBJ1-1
CASSPSREFHEAFF
TGTGCCAGTAGTCCCTCCAGGGAATTTCATGAAGCTTTCTTT
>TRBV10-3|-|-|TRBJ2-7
CATLFGYEQYF
TGTGCCACCTTGTTCGGCTACGAGCAGTACTTC
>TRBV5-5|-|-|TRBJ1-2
CASSFQGNYGYTF
TGTGCCAGCAGCTTTCAGGGTAACTATGGCTACACCTTC
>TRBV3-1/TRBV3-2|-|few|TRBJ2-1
CASSGRLEGEQFF
TGTGCCAGCAGCGGACGACTAGAGGGTGAGCAGTTCTTC
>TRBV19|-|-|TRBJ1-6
CASSPDRFRDSPLHF
TGTGCCAGTAGCCCCGACAGGTTTCGGGATTCACCCCTCCACTTT
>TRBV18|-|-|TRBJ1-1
CASSSDRNTEAFF
TGTGCCAGCTCCTCGGACAGGAACACTGAAGCTTTCTTT
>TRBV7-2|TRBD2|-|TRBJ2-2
CASSLAGGGNTGELFF
TGTGCCAGCAGCTTAGCCGGCGGGGGGAACACCGGGGAGCTGTTTTTT
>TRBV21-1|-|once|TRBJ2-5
CASSKAAGQETQYF
TGTGCCAGCAGCAAAGCGGCGGGACAAGAGACCCAGTACTTC
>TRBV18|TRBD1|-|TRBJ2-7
CASSKQGAVRYEQYF
TGTGCCAGCTCAAAACAGGGGGCGGTGAGGTACGAGCAGTACTTC
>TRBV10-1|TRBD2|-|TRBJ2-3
CASSESGRAQYF
TGCGCCAGCAGTGAGTCCGGGAGGGCGCAGTATTTT
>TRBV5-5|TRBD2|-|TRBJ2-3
CASSPRLAGARGDTQYF
TGTGCCAGCAGCCCTCGACTAGCGGGGGCGAGGGGGGATACGCAGTATTTT
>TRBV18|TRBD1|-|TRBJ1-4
CASSAWTGDRGKLFF
TGTGCCAGCTCAGCGTGGACAGGGGATCGCGGAAAACTGTTTTTT